This T cell receptor beta chain emerged from a study of blood T cell repertoires in COVID-19. Overall study: Spain, Italy and the United States supplied samples that represented acute and convalescent COVID-19. Sources were T cells, B-cell-depleted T cells, or PBMCs; the material itself was cDNA or gDNA.

After removal of 0 bases from V and 8 bases from J, the junction contained 6 bases not matched to a gene. Germline loops: CDR1 KGHSH, CDR2 LQKENI. The CDR3 has 16 residues. Per the original data handling: Reference gene primer amplification in the assay estimated nucleated cell counts. Repertoires were generated with immunoSEQ multiplex PCR, while TCRdb's copy carries only in-frame clones and drops some. V and J calls and clone size follow that table, whereas D and trimming were derived from the DNA. The table shows under 250,000 clones, with 70% to 90% occurring only once. The sequence came from a human donor in a cohort sampled during active COVID-19. Sequencing was done on a sample of peripheral blood. This chain joins TRBV18 and TRBJ1-6; 8 bases align to TRBD1. The CDR3 protein is CASSPPGQGRDSPLHF. In DNA form, the CDR3 reads TGTGCCAGCTCACCACCAGGACAGGGTCGAGATTCACCCCTCCACTTT.